Listed below are T cell receptor beta chains from one sample, sequenced in a study of blood T cells in healthy people across ages. TCRdb fed the 5' RACE reads into MiXCR, producing one record per CDR3 protein. Of about 1.8 million distinct CDR3 sequences detected, roughly 52% appear once; the ten largest clones hold over 2%. Sequenced input: blood. These receptors all come from a woman aged 40 to 55 in good health. CDR3s include the opening cysteine and the closing phenylalanine or tryptophan. D genes are given only for firm matches. Clone size is given for some rows only: seen once, a few or many times, or a class if the clone is expanded.

D	size	V	J	CDR3	DNA
.	.	TRBV3-1	TRBJ1-4	CASSAKTIGEKLFF	TGTGCCAGCAGCGCCAAAACCATCGGTGAAAAACTGTTTTTT
.	few	TRBV11-2	TRBJ2-1	CASSLGAGSHNEQFF	TGTGCCAGCAGCTTAGGGGCAGGGTCCCACAATGAGCAGTTCTTC
.	.	TRBV7-2	TRBJ2-1	CASCLLGSSYNEQFF	TGTGCCAGCTGCCTACTTGGGAGCTCCTACAATGAGCAGTTCTTC
.	few	TRBV5-1	TRBJ2-7	CASSLGGTGSSYEQYF	TGCGCCAGCAGCTTGGGTGGGACTGGTAGCTCCTACGAGCAGTACTTC
.	.	TRBV28	TRBJ2-6	CASSPDRGGSGANVLTF	TGTGCCAGCAGTCCAGACAGGGGAGGGTCCGGGGCCAACGTCCTGACTTTC
.	.	TRBV29-1	TRBJ2-2	CSVVGQGIGELFF	TGCAGCGTTGTAGGGCAGGGGATCGGGGAGCTGTTTTTT
TRBD2	.	TRBV7-8	TRBJ2-1	CASIFGGVHNEQFF	TGTGCCAGCATCTTTGGGGGGGTACACAATGAGCAGTTCTTC
.	.	TRBV7-2	TRBJ1-1	CASSTDGVGTEAFF	TGTGCCAGCAGTACGGACGGGGTAGGAACTGAAGCTTTCTTT
TRBD1	.	TRBV12-3/TRBV12-4	TRBJ2-3	CASSQNSRGSNTDTQYF	TGTGCCAGCAGTCAAAACTCCAGGGGGTCGAACACAGATACGCAGTATTTT
TRBD2	once	TRBV20-1	TRBJ2-7	CSAPGTKPCEQYF	TGCAGTGCTCCCGGGACTAAGCCCTGCGAGCAGTACTTC
TRBD1	few	TRBV7-2	TRBJ2-1	CASSFQGALDNEQFF	TGTGCCAGCAGCTTTCAGGGGGCGTTGGACAATGAGCAGTTCTTC
TRBD1	.	TRBV10-3	TRBJ1-5	CAISEPGQNNQPQHF	TGTGCCATCAGTGAGCCGGGACAGAACAATCAGCCCCAGCATTTT
TRBD1	few	TRBV7-2	TRBJ1-4	CASTHYHVRTGFGELFF	TGTGCCAGCACCCATTACCACGTCCGGACAGGGTTTGGGGAACTGTTTTTT
.	once	TRBV6-5	TRBJ2-7	CASRTGNPTYEQYF	TGTGCCAGCAGGACAGGAAATCCAACCTACGAGCAGTACTTC
.	.	TRBV29-1	TRBJ2-3	CSERHTDTQYF	TGCAGCGAGCGGCACACAGATACGCAGTATTTT
.	.	TRBV20-1	TRBJ2-5	CSARPPSRETQYF	TGCAGTGCGCGGCCCCCAAGTAGGGAGACCCAGTACTTC
TRBD1	.	TRBV29-1	TRBJ1-1	CSAHRGLDEAFF	TGCAGCGCCCACAGGGGGCTTGATGAAGCTTTCTTT
.	.	TRBV6-6	TRBJ2-7	CASSYSISSSYEQYF	TGTGCCAGCAGTTACTCAATCTCCAGCTCCTACGAGCAGTACTTC
.	.	TRBV20-1	TRBJ2-1	CSAIRDGVNEQFF	TGCAGTGCGATACGCGACGGGGTTAATGAGCAGTTCTTC
.	.	TRBV7-9	TRBJ2-1	CASSLRGRGATAGNEQFF	TGTGCCAGCAGCTTAAGGGGCCGAGGGGCTACGGCGGGCAATGAGCAGTTCTTC
.	.	TRBV27	TRBJ2-3	CASSPGRSLDTQYF	TGTGCCAGCAGTCCGGGACGCAGCCTAGATACGCAGTATTTT
.	many	TRBV12-3/TRBV12-4	TRBJ2-3	CASSFGPSTDTQYF	TGTGCCAGCAGTTTCGGCCCTAGCACAGATACGCAGTATTTT
TRBD2	.	TRBV7-2	TRBJ2-1	CASSLAASGGSYNEQFF	TGTGCCAGCAGCTTAGCGGCTAGCGGGGGCTCCTACAATGAGCAGTTCTTC
.	.	TRBV7-2	TRBJ1-2	CASSLERQFDGYTF	TGTGCCAGCAGCTTAGAGAGACAGTTTGATGGCTACACCTTC
TRBD2	.	TRBV5-1	TRBJ2-7	CASSLVGGASSNEQYF	TGCGCCAGCAGCTTGGTCGGGGGGGCCTCATCCAACGAGCAGTACTTC
TRBD1	few	TRBV29-1	TRBJ2-1	CSSRQGRNEQFF	TGCAGCTCGCGACAGGGGAGGAATGAGCAGTTCTTC
TRBD1	few	TRBV9	TRBJ2-7	CASSVGDSSYEQYF	TGTGCCAGCAGCGTGGGGGACAGCTCCTACGAGCAGTACTTC
.	few	TRBV6-2/TRBV6-3	TRBJ2-6	CASTVHHSGANVLTF	TGTGCCAGTACGGTACACCACTCTGGGGCCAACGTCCTGACTTTC
TRBD1	.	TRBV6-2/TRBV6-3	TRBJ2-7	CASIIRLGTGTYEQYF	TGTGCCAGCATTATTAGACTCGGGACAGGGACCTACGAGCAGTACTTC
.	.	TRBV29-1	TRBJ2-3	CSVVLGDTQYF	TGCAGCGTTGTTTTGGGGGATACGCAGTATTTT
.	.	TRBV7-9	TRBJ2-3	CASSSASRGDTDTQYF	TGTGCCAGCAGCTCCGCCTCCAGGGGGGACACAGATACGCAGTATTTT
.	few	TRBV7-2	TRBJ1-2	CASSSGPMGYGYTF	TGTGCCAGCAGCTCGGGACCCATGGGCTATGGCTACACCTTC
.	.	TRBV29-1	TRBJ2-1	CSGGTRDEQFF	TGCAGCGGGGGGACCAGGGATGAGCAGTTCTTC
.	once	TRBV6-5	TRBJ2-3	CASNPGRGGTQYF	TGTGCCAGCAATCCTGGGCGGGGAGGTACGCAGTATTTT
.	.	TRBV7-2	TRBJ2-1	CASSSQSGNNNEQFF	TGTGCCAGCAGCTCCCAATCGGGGAATAACAATGAGCAGTTCTTC
.	.	TRBV5-1	TRBJ1-1	CASSSGSTDQNTEAFF	TGCGCCAGCAGCTCCGGTTCGACAGACCAGAACACTGAAGCTTTCTTT
TRBD2	.	TRBV6-2/TRBV6-3	TRBJ2-7	CATYDLRRAGGYEQYF	TGTGCCACCTACGATCTCCGACGAGCGGGGGGCTACGAGCAGTACTTC
.	.	TRBV6-5	TRBJ2-7	CASSYSSGVRSYEQYF	TGTGCCAGCAGTTACTCCTCGGGGGTTAGGTCCTACGAGCAGTACTTC
.	.	TRBV7-2	TRBJ2-7	CASSPRGRQNSYEQYF	TGTGCCAGCAGCCCCCGGGGACGCCAGAACTCCTACGAGCAGTACTTC
.	few	TRBV12-3/TRBV12-4	TRBJ1-5	CACQWSNQPQHF	TGTGCTTGCCAATGGAGCAATCAGCCCCAGCATTTT
.	few	TRBV20-1	TRBJ2-4	CSAWDTIAKNIQYF	TGCAGTGCCTGGGACACCATAGCCAAAAACATTCAGTACTTC
TRBD1	.	TRBV9	TRBJ2-5	CASSLGQVHTETQYF	TGTGCCAGCAGCTTAGGACAGGTGCATACGGAGACCCAGTACTTC